The 13 T cell receptor beta chains below were found in one sample sequenced in a study of T cells in Graves' hyperthyroidism and ophthalmopathy. RNA transcripts provided the source from which TCR beta CDR3 regions were amplified. Using the HTBI primer set, a first-round RT-PCR was run on the TCR CDR3. TCRdb re-called the multiplex PCR reads through MiXCR, storing one row per CDR3 protein. The sample includes 450,000 to 700,000 distinct CDR3 sequences, more than 45% of them seen just once. The sequencing sample was made of peripheral blood or thyroid tissue (not recorded which). The source of these receptors is an adult woman with Graves' disease, either hyperthyroidism or ophthalmopathy (not recorded which).

The chain carries TRBV29-1 and TRBJ2-7, with TRBD1 matching over 9 bases. V dropped 6 bases and J dropped 6; count of bases not matched to a gene: 9. Germline lookup yields CDR1 SQVTM and CDR2 ANQGSEA. The CDR3 consists of 13 residues. This CDR3 is CSVTGTGWSEQYF. In DNA, the CDR3 is TGCAGCGTAACCGGGACAGGGTGGTCCGAGCAGTACTTC.

This clonotype was detected only a few times. The chain is built from TRBV29-1 and TRBJ1-1, with 8 bases fitting TRBD1. Germline CDR1 reads SQVTM; CDR2 reads ANQGSEA. The CDR3 covers 12 residues. This chain's CDR3 is CSAGGVNTEAFF. The CDR3 DNA is TGCAGTGCAGGGGGCGTGAACACTGAAGCTTTCTTT.

In this sample, this clonotype turned up many times. This rearrangement joins TRBV20-1 to TRBJ2-7; D is possibly TRBD1 or TRBD2 (5 bases each). The V end was cut by 1 base, the J end by 2 bases, with 15 bases between. Germline V gives CDR1 DFQATT, CDR2 SNEGSKA (reference sequence). The CDR3 has 15 amino acids. The DNA of the CDR3 is TGCAGTGCTAGAGTGGGGCTAGCTCCTCCCTACGAGCAGTACTTC. It is translated as CSARVGLAPPYEQYF.

This clonotype was detected ten times or more. The rearrangement links TRBV13 to TRBJ1-2; D is uncertain. Germline V lookup: CDR1 PRHDT, CDR2 FYEKMQ (reference sequence). This CDR3 has 14 amino acids. V was shortened by 5 bases and J by 5 bases, with 15 bases between the two germline ends. CDR3 sequence: CASSPWGDTYGYTF. CDR3 DNA sequence: TGTGCCAGCAGCCCCTGGGGAGATACTTATGGCTACACCTTC.

This chain uses TRBV7-9 with TRBJ1-2; D gene unclear. This CDR3 spans 15 amino acids. Germline V gives CDR1 SEHNR, CDR2 FQNEAQ (reference sequence). The V end was cut by 1 base, the J end by 6 bases, with 15 bases between. The CDR3 sequence is CASSLGDVGSNGYTF. The DNA for the CDR3 is TGTGCCAGCAGCTTAGGAGACGTTGGATCTAATGGCTACACCTTC.

V gene TRBV2 combines with J gene TRBJ2-5; TRBD1 agrees at 10 bases. V lost 4 bases and J lost 2; bases outside the gene matches: 4. The germline CDR1 and CDR2 sequences are SNHLY and FYNNEI. CDR3 length: 15 residues. As DNA, the CDR3 is TGTGCCAGCAGTGCCGGGGACAGGGGTCAAGAGACCCAGTACTTC. Translation gives CASSAGDRGQETQYF. Together with reference TRBV2 and TRBJ2-5, the CDR3 gives the full variable domain: EPEVTQTPSHQVTQMGQEVILRCVPISNHLYFYWYRQILGQKVEFLVSFYNNEISEKSEIFDDQFSVERPDGSNFTLKIRSTKLEDSAMYFCASSAGDRGQETQYFGPGTRLLVL.

CDR3 sequence: CASSHRPGTARYYGYTF. The CDR3 DNA is TGTGCCAGCAGTCACCGACCCGGGACAGCGAGGTACTATGGCTACACCTTC. The chain uses TRBV12-3 or TRBV12-4 and TRBJ1-2; TRBD1 matches 7 bases. Losses at the gene ends were 5 bases for V and 3 bases for J; bases not matched to a gene: 15. The CDR3 is made up of 17 amino acids.

The CDR3: CASSLVVGGFYEQYF. The CDR3 nucleotides read TGTGCCAGCAGCTTAGTGGTGGGGGGGTTTTACGAGCAGTACTTC. The rearrangement links TRBV7-2 to TRBJ2-7; 7 nucleotides align to TRBD2. Trimming took 1 base from V and 4 from J; bases not matched to a gene: 7. The germline V gene encodes CDR1 SGHTA and CDR2 FQGNSA. This CDR3 region has 15 residues.

This clonotype appeared many times. J is TRBJ1-5 and V is TRBV20-1; D not certain. The CDR3 contains 14 residues. Germline CDR1 DFQATT, CDR2 SNEGSKA (reference sequence). V gave up 0 bases and J gave up 0 bases, with 6 bases separating them. The CDR3 DNA follows: TGCAGTGCTAGAGAGGCTGGTAGCAATCAGCCCCAGCATTTT. Translating gives CSAREAGSNQPQHF.

This clonotype was seen ten or more times. The rearrangement links TRBV3-1 to TRBJ2-7; 7 bases align to TRBD1. CDR1 and CDR2 (germline): LGHDT, YNNKEL (reference sequence). With V trimmed by 4 bases and J by 6 bases, 9 bases remained unmatched. This CDR3 has 14 residues. CDR3 in DNA: TGTGCCAGCAGCCCTTGGGACAGCCGGCTCGAGCAGTACTTC. This codes for CASSPWDSRLEQYF.

This clonotype has ten or more counts. The gene calls are TRBV5-1 and TRBJ1-5; D not certain. Germline assignment: CDR1 SGHRS and CDR2 YFSETQ. CDR3 length equals 17 residues. V lost 0 bases and J lost 1, with 14 bases in between. CDR3 residues: CASSLGSWAMSNQPQHF. The DNA for the CDR3 is TGCGCCAGCAGCTTGGGGTCATGGGCCATGAGCAATCAGCCCCAGCATTTT.

This chain joins TRBV25-1 and TRBJ2-2; 11 nucleotides agree with TRBD1. Unmatched junction bases numbered 13, after V lost 1 base and J lost 0 bases. CDR3 size: 21 residues. Germline lookup yields CDR1 MGHDK and CDR2 SYGVNS. The CDR3 sequence is CASSESPGQGVTRTNTGELFF. The DNA of the CDR3 is TGTGCCAGCAGTGAATCCCCGGGACAGGGGGTAACACGTACGAACACCGGGGAGCTGTTTTTT. Combining the CDR3 with reference TRBV25-1 and TRBJ2-2 gives the whole variable domain EADIYQTPRYLVIGTGKKITLECSQTMGHDKMYWYQQDPGMELHLIHYSYGVNSTEKGDLSSESTVSRIRTEHFPLTLESARPSHTSQYLCASSESPGQGVTRTNTGELFFGEGSRLTVL.

The chain carries TRBV15 and TRBJ2-7; D is perhaps TRBD1 (6 bases). The CDR3 consists of 15 residues. The germline V gene encodes CDR1 LNHNV and CDR2 YYDKDF (reference sequence). Trimming pared 3 bases from V and 5 bases from J, leaving 17 bases between. The CDR3 nucleotides are TGTGCCACCAGCAGCTTCACAGGGTCAGGGGACGAGCAGTACTTC. Its protein product is CATSSFTGSGDEQYF.